The count of the clone carrying this TCR beta chain is one. Authors' data handling: Estimation of nucleated cell counts relied on the amplification of reference gene primers. The protocol was immunoSEQ multiplex PCR, while the TCRdb copy is restricted to in-frame clones and leaves out a portion. V and J calls and clone size are those listed in that table; D and trimming were worked out from the DNA. Of around 390,000 clones in the sample, approximately 90% were seen once. Across roughly 25 US areas, participants ranged in age from about 18 to 90 years. Two consecutive negative NP/OP PCR tests, clearance, or resolved symptoms defined Cohort 3 recovery. The data stem from a study of blood T cell repertoires in COVID-19. The sequenced material came from PBMCs or T cells enriched from blood (not recorded which). This sequence originates from a woman aged 45-59 years who had recovered from COVID-19.

For the CDR3, the DNA is TGTGCCAGCAGCGTAGAGGGACAGGGGTCTAACTATGGCTACACCTTC. This codes for CASSVEGQGSNYGYTF. The chain carries TRBV9 and TRBJ1-2, with TRBD1 identical over 10 bases. The CDR3 has 16 residues. The V gene's germline CDR1 is SGDLS and CDR2 YYNGEE. The V and J ends lost 0 bases and 0 bases, in that order; junction bases with no gene match: 2.